This T cell receptor beta chain was retrieved from a study of T cell responses to AZD1222 COVID-19 vaccine. Overall study results and limits: Among the donors, most were white British and more were female, and clonal diversity was possibly underestimated. Close to half of all spike-specific TCRs reportedly target regions of the variants that are unmutated.

Pooling was applied to second doses at about 4 or about 12 weeks. For this clone: What it binds is not known.

The V gene's germline CDR1 is SEHNR and CDR2 FQNEAQ (reference sequence). The CDR3 has 15 amino acids. Unmatched junction bases numbered 8, after V lost 5 bases and J lost 4 bases. Produced via immunoSEQ multiplex PCR; TCRdb's table is partial and in-frame only. This table holds around 120,000 clones, roughly 87% found once. The sequence came from an adult who received the AZD1222 COVID-19 vaccine. This specimen consisted of peripheral blood, obtained 28 days after the second AZD1222 dose. The V and J genes are TRBV7-9 and TRBJ2-3, with TRBD1 matching 8 bases. The CDR3 spells CASSARQGNADTQYF. The CDR3 coding sequence is TGTGCCAGCAGCGCCCGACAGGGGAATGCAGATACGCAGTATTTT.